These 30 T cell receptor beta chains share one sample of origin, sequenced in a study of early T cells in non-severe SARS-CoV-2 infection. Via MiXCR, TCRdb re-called the 5' RACE reads, giving one row per CDR3 protein. The sample has 71,000 or so distinct CDR3 sequences, roughly 15% seen once. Sequencing was done on a sample of whole blood. Source of these receptors: an adult who was a healthcare worker with PCR-confirmed SARS-CoV-2 infection or an uninfected control (not recorded which).

In its sample, this clonotype was seen a few times. This chain links TRBV7-3 with TRBJ1-2, with D possibly matching TRBD1 (5 bases). Germline loops: CDR1 SGHTA, CDR2 FQGTGA. The V gene lost 2 bases and the J gene lost 3 bases, with 10 bases spanning the gap. This CDR3 has 14 residues. CDR3: CASSLYGGYYGYTF. The CDR3 DNA follows: TGTGCCAGCAGCTTATACGGGGGGTACTATGGCTACACCTTC.

This clonotype was counted only a few times. CDR3: CASSSGGLPYEQYF. The CDR3 coding sequence is TGTGCCAGCAGTTCAGGGGGCCTTCCCTACGAGCAGTACTTC. The rearrangement uses TRBV28 and TRBJ2-7, with 8 bases fitting TRBD1. V gave up 4 bases and J gave up 2 bases; unmatched junction bases: 4. The CDR3 consists of 14 residues. Germline V gene data show CDR1 as MDHEN and CDR2 as SYDVKM.

The chain uses TRBV4-2 and TRBJ1-4; a weak D match, TRBD1 (5 bases). Germline-derived CDR1 and CDR2 are LGHNA and YNFKEQ. With 1 base removed from V and 8 bases from J, the gap between germline ends came to 14 bases. The CDR3 length is 15 residues. The CDR3 spells CASSQAAGTAEKLFF. The CDR3 DNA is TGTGCCAGCAGCCAAGCAGCCGGGACCGCCGAAAAACTGTTTTTT.

The V call is TRBV6-6, the J call TRBJ1-6; D ambiguous. The germline CDR1 and CDR2 sequences are MNHNY and SVGAGI (reference sequence). The CDR3 spans 13 residues. The V gene lost 2 bases and the J gene lost 10 bases, with 9 bases spanning the gap. Written as DNA, the CDR3 is TGTGCCAGCAGTTACAAGGACTTGTCACCCCTCCACTTT. Protein: CASSYKDLSPLHF.

J is TRBJ1-1 and V is TRBV20-1; a weak D match, TRBD1 (5 bases). Germline V gene lookup returns CDR1 DFQATT and CDR2 SNEGSKA (reference sequence). With 4 bases removed from V and 0 bases from J, the gap between germline ends came to 12 bases. This CDR3 has 14 residues. CDR3: CSAIRDGLNTEAFF. CDR3 DNA sequence: TGCAGTGCTATCCGGGACGGACTGAACACTGAAGCTTTCTTT.

This clonotype was seen more than once but under ten times. The V gene is TRBV20-1, the J gene TRBJ2-1; D tentatively reads TRBD1 or TRBD2 (5 bases each). The germline CDR1 and CDR2 sequences are DFQATT and SNEGSKA (reference sequence). The CDR3 covers 15 residues. Between the trimmed V and J ends, which lost 3 bases and 0 bases, there was a span of 12 bases. The CDR3 nucleotides are TGCAGTGCTAGGAGGCCAGGGAGCTCCTACAATGAGCAGTTCTTC. This codes for CSARRPGSSYNEQFF.

This clonotype occurred a few times. The J gene is TRBJ1-2, the V gene TRBV29-1, with 8 bases lining up with TRBD1. Per the germline V gene, CDR1 is SQVTM and CDR2 is ANQGSEA. The CDR3 extends over 14 amino acids. The ends lost 6 bases at V and 3 bases at J; junction bases unmatched: 9. The CDR3 nucleotides read TGCAGCGTGATAAGACCGGACAGGGACTATGGCTACACCTTC. Translating gives CSVIRPDRDYGYTF.

The chain links TRBV2 to TRBJ2-2; a possible D gene is TRBD1 (6 bases). This CDR3 spans 15 amino acids. Germline V gives CDR1 SNHLY, CDR2 FYNNEI. With 5 bases removed from V and 4 bases from J, the gap between germline ends came to 14 bases. The CDR3: CASSIRTAATGELFF. CDR3 in DNA: TGTGCCAGCAGTATTAGGACAGCCGCCACCGGGGAGCTGTTTTTT. Supplemented by reference TRBV2 and TRBJ2-2, the full variable domain reads EPEVTQTPSHQVTQMGQEVILRCVPISNHLYFYWYRQILGQKVEFLVSFYNNEISEKSEIFDDQFSVERPDGSNFTLKIRSTKLEDSAMYFCASSIRTAATGELFFGEGSRLTVL.

The table lists this clonotype with many counts. The genes are TRBV7-9 and TRBJ2-7; no reliable D call. V was trimmed by 1 base and J by 4 bases, leaving 5 bases between them. This CDR3 region has 12 residues. CDR1 is SEHNR, CDR2 FQNEAQ, per germline (reference sequence). The CDR3 is CASSLVLYEQYF. Written as DNA, the CDR3 is TGTGCCAGCAGCTTAGTTCTTTACGAGCAGTACTTC.

This clonotype was counted at least ten times. The V gene is TRBV7-8, the J gene TRBJ2-7; tentative D call: TRBD1 (6 bases). This CDR3 has 16 amino acids. Trimming took off 1 base at V and 2 bases at J, with 15 bases between the two ends. Germline V lookup: CDR1 SGHVS, CDR2 FQNEAQ. The CDR3 sequence: CASSLVRGQGAYEQYF. In DNA, the CDR3 is TGTGCCAGCAGCTTAGTAAGGGGACAAGGTGCCTACGAGCAGTACTTC.

This clonotype was detected a few times. V is TRBV4-2 and J is TRBJ2-5, with D maybe TRBD2 (7 bases). The CDR3 totals 16 residues. Trimming pared 2 bases from V and 5 bases from J, leaving 18 bases between. The germline gives CDR1 LGHNA, CDR2 YNFKEQ. CDR3 region: CASSQPTRGGAETQYF. Here the CDR3 DNA reads TGTGCCAGCAGCCAACCCACGAGAGGGGGGGCCGAGACCCAGTACTTC.

The chain links TRBV3-1 to TRBJ1-1; D not certain. V shed 4 bases and J shed 3 bases, with 21 bases lying between them. Germline values: CDR1 LGHDT, CDR2 YNNKEL (reference sequence). The CDR3 consists of 17 residues. The CDR3 bases are TGTGCCAGCAGCCCATTGGAGGGATTGGGATTTGACACTGAAGCTTTCTTT. Its protein product is CASSPLEGLGFDTEAFF. Full variable domain (rest looked up from reference TRBV3-1 and TRBJ1-1): DTAVSQTPKYLVTQMGNDKSIKCEQNLGHDTMYWYKQDSKKFLKIMFSYNNKELIINETVPNRFSPKSPDKAHLNLHINSLELGDSAVYFCASSPLEGLGFDTEAFFGQGTRLTVV.

Only a few counts were recorded for this clonotype. The chain joins TRBV7-3 to TRBJ1-1; D gene ambiguous. CDR1 and CDR2 (germline): SGHTA, FQGTGA. The ends were cut back, 2 bases at V and 2 bases at J, with 6 bases in the middle. The CDR3 extends over 13 amino acids. CDR3: CASSLDANTEAFF. DNA of the CDR3: TGTGCCAGCAGCTTAGACGCAAACACTGAAGCTTTCTTT.

V gene TRBV27 combines with J gene TRBJ1-2; a possible D gene is TRBD1 (5 bases). Trimming cost V 2 bases and J 4 bases, with 20 bases left between them. Germline CDR1 reads MNHEY; CDR2 reads SMNVEV (reference sequence). This CDR3 has 17 residues. CDR3 loop: CASSLPLLSTGGYGYTF. As DNA, the CDR3 is TGTGCCAGCAGTTTACCCCTACTCAGCACGGGGGGCTATGGCTACACCTTC.

The chain carries TRBV6-5 and TRBJ2-3; 9 nucleotides line up with TRBD2. Germline trimming cut 0 bases from V and 4 bases from J; bases unmatched to any gene: 5. Per the germline V gene, CDR1 is MNHEY and CDR2 is SVGAGI. The CDR3 is 16 amino acids. The CDR3 bases are TGTGCCAGCAGTTACTCTGTTAGCGGGGGTCCAGATACGCAGTATTTT. Encoded protein: CASSYSVSGGPDTQYF.

This clonotype has at least ten counts. The rearrangement uses TRBV10-2 and TRBJ2-2; D unresolved. Per the germline V gene, CDR1 is WSHSY and CDR2 is SAAADI. Trimming shortened V by 7 bases and J by 3 bases, and 18 bases separated the two germline ends. This CDR3 has 16 amino acids. The CDR3 here is CASTPTPRSDTGELFF. As DNA, the CDR3 is TGCGCCAGCACTCCAACCCCCCGGTCGGACACCGGGGAGCTGTTTTTT.

This clonotype came up a few times. The J gene is TRBJ1-1, the V gene TRBV20-1, with a weak D call TRBD1 (6 bases). CDR1 DFQATT and CDR2 SNEGSKA come from the germline V gene (reference sequence). The ends were cut back, 1 base at V and 1 base at J, with 10 bases in the middle. The CDR3 length is 14 residues. CDR3 residues: CSARAGTRNTEAFF. In nucleotides, the CDR3 is TGCAGTGCTAGAGCCGGGACAAGGAACACTGAAGCTTTCTTT.

This clonotype was recorded at least ten times. V usage is TRBV7-9 and J usage is TRBJ2-1; 7 nucleotides match TRBD1. There are 14 residues in the CDR3. The J segment lost 4 bases and the V segment lost 3 bases, leaving 3 bases of the junction unmatched. Looked up from germline, CDR1 is SEHNR and CDR2 is FQNEAQ (reference sequence). The CDR3 sequence is CASSFRDSYNEQFF. The CDR3 DNA reads TGTGCCAGCAGCTTCCGGGACAGTTACAATGAGCAGTTCTTC.

This chain uses TRBV28 with TRBJ1-1; no firm D call. This CDR3 contains 13 residues. The V and J ends lost 5 bases and 1 base respectively, with 8 bases between them. Looked up from germline, CDR1 is MDHEN and CDR2 is SYDVKM. CDR3 nucleotides: TGTGCCAGCAGTCCCCCACCGAACACTGAAGCTTTCTTT. Translation: CASSPPPNTEAFF. Full variable domain (rest looked up from reference TRBV28 and TRBJ1-1): DVKVTQSSRYLVKRTGEKVFLECVQDMDHENMFWYRQDPGLGLRLIYFSYDVKMKEKGDIPEGYSVSREKKERFSLILESASTNQTSMYLCASSPPPNTEAFFGQGTRLTVV.

The rearrangement links TRBV6-6 to TRBJ1-2; 8 bases map to TRBD1. With V trimmed by 7 bases and J by 7 bases, 14 bases remained unmatched. There are 15 residues in the CDR3. Germline CDR1 and CDR2: MNHNY and SVGAGI (reference sequence). For the CDR3, the DNA is TGTGCCAGCACCAGGGCCATGGACAGGGTGGCTGGCTACACCTTC. It translates to CASTRAMDRVAGYTF.

The rearrangement links TRBV2 to TRBJ1-2, with D uncertain. Germline V gene lookup returns CDR1 SNHLY and CDR2 FYNNEI. With 2 bases removed from V and 4 bases from J, the gap between germline ends came to 5 bases. This CDR3 region has 12 residues. CDR3 in DNA: TGTGCCAGCAGTGAAAGAGGCTATGGCTACACCTTC. This translates into CASSERGYGYTF.

This clonotype was seen only a few times. J is TRBJ2-5 and V is TRBV10-3; 10 positions agree with TRBD1. V trimming: 6 bases; J trimming: 2 bases; junction bases outside the gene matches: 6. The germline gives CDR1 ENHRY, CDR2 SYGVKD. This CDR3 region has 15 residues. For the CDR3, the DNA is TGTGCCATCAGGCGGGGGACAGGGGCACAAGAGACCCAGTACTTC. It codes for CAIRRGTGAQETQYF.

For the CDR3, the DNA is TGTGCCAGCAGTCCCTTGACAGGGCTGTTTTTT. Its protein product is CASSPLTGLFF. This chain uses TRBV6-6 with TRBJ1-4, with 7 bases fitting TRBD1. The CDR3 length is 11 residues. The J segment lost 14 bases and the V segment lost 5 bases, leaving 5 bases of the junction unmatched. Per the germline V gene, CDR1 is MNHNY and CDR2 is SVGAGI (reference sequence).

This clonotype was seen only a few times. The chain recombines TRBV5-1 with TRBJ1-2, with unresolved D. The V end lost 0 bases, the J end lost 2 bases, and 14 bases lay between the germline ends. The CDR3 is 16 amino acids. Germline loops: CDR1 SGHRS, CDR2 YFSETQ. The CDR3 region is CASSLEGGQGNYGYTF. CDR3 nucleotide sequence: TGCGCCAGCAGCTTGGAGGGAGGCCAAGGGAACTATGGCTACACCTTC.

The V and J genes are TRBV5-1 and TRBJ2-3; D is undetermined. This CDR3 is built from 15 residues. V lost 4 bases to trimming and J lost 3 bases, with 15 bases between them. CDR1 and CDR2 from the germline V gene are SGHRS and YFSETQ. The CDR3 region is CASSPQRTITDTQYF. The CDR3 DNA is TGCGCCAGCAGCCCTCAACGGACGATTACAGATACGCAGTATTTT.

There are many counts of this clonotype. The V call is TRBV7-8, the J call TRBJ2-7, with no clear D. The V and J ends lost 8 bases and 3 bases respectively, with 14 bases between them. Germline-derived CDR1 and CDR2 are SGHVS and FQNEAQ. The CDR3 spans 13 residues. CDR3 amino acids: CASGTVISYEQYF. CDR3 nucleotide sequence: TGTGCCAGCGGAACCGTCATTAGCTACGAGCAGTACTTC.

The chain carries TRBV10-3 and TRBJ2-7, with 8 nucleotides matching TRBD2. V lost 6 bases and J lost 0; bases outside the gene matches: 4. The CDR3 runs to 14 residues. Germline V lookup: CDR1 ENHRY, CDR2 SYGVKD. In DNA, the CDR3 is TGTGCCATCAGCGCCGGGAGGGCCTCCTACGAGCAGTACTTC. It yields the protein CAISAGRASYEQYF.

V is TRBV18 and J is TRBJ2-2; D not certain. Germline V CDR1 and CDR2: KGHSH, LQKENI. Between the trimmed V and J ends, which lost 1 base and 0 bases, there was a span of 9 bases. The CDR3 loop spans 16 amino acids. The CDR3, as DNA: TGTGCCAGCTCACCACTAATCGAAACGAACACCGGGGAGCTGTTTTTT. Translating it yields CASSPLIETNTGELFF.

This clonotype has only a few counts. The chain employs TRBV20-1 and TRBJ2-1; D might be TRBD2 (7 bases). CDR3 length equals 14 residues. V lost 3 bases and J 8 bases, leaving 17 bases between the germline ends. Germline values: CDR1 DFQATT, CDR2 SNEGSKA (reference sequence). This chain's CDR3 is CSASLGGAGDEQFF. The CDR3 nucleotides are TGCAGTGCTAGTTTGGGGGGGGCAGGTGATGAGCAGTTCTTC.

This clonotype has at least ten counts. The rearrangement links TRBV25-1 to TRBJ1-2; D remains unclear. This CDR3 contains 15 residues. V was trimmed by 0 bases and J by 3 bases, leaving 11 bases between them. Germline V gives CDR1 MGHDK, CDR2 SYGVNS. CDR3 residues: CASSEYIGKDYGYTF. In DNA form, the CDR3 reads TGTGCCAGCAGTGAATATATCGGCAAGGACTATGGCTACACCTTC.